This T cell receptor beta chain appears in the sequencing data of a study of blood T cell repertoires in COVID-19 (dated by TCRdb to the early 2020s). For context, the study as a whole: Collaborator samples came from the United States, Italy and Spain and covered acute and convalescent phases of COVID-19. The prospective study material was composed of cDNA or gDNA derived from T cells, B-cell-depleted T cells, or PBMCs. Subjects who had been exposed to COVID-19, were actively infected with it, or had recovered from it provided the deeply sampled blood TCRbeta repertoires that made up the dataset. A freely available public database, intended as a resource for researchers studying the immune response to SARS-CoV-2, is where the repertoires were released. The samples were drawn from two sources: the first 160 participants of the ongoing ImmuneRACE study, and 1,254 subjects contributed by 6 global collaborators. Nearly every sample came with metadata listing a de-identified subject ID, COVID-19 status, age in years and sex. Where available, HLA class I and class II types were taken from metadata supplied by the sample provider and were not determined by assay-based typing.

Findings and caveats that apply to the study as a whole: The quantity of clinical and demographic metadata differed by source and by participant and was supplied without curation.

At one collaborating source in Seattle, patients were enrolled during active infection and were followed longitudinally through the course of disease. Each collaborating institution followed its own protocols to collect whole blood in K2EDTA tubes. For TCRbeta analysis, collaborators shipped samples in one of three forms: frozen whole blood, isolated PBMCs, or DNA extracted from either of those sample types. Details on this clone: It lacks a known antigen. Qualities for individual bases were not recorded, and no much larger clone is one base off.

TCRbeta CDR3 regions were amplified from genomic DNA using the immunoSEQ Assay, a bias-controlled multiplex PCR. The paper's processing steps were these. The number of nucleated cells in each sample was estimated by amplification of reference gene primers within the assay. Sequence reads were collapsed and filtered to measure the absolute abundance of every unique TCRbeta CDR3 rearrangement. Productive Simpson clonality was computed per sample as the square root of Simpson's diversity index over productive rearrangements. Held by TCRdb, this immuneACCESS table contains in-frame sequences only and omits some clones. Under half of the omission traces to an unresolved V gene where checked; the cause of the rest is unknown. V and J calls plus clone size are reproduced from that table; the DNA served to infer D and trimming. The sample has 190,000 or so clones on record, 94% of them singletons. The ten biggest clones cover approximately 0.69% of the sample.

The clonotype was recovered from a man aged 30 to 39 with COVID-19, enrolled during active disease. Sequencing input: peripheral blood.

This receptor carries the CDR3 CASSAGQGNTEAFF. The nucleotide sequence reads TGTGCCAGCAGCGCGGGACAGGGGAACACTGAAGCTTTCTTT. The sequence is built from TRBV9 and TRBJ1-1, and 9 junction bases match TRBD1. The germline V gene encodes CDR1 SGDLS and CDR2 YYNGEE. Unmatched junction bases come to 1, with V trimmed by 3 bases and J by 1 base. The CDR3 starts with the cysteine, ends with the phenylalanine, and has 14 residues. Only the CDR3 portion is preserved as DNA: 42 bases, with reading frame beginning at the first base. Where the CDR3 stops, the reference TRBV9 and TRBJ1-1 genes take over; the full variable domain is DSGVTQTPKHLITATGQRVTLRCSPRSGDLSVYWYQQSLDQGLQFLIQYYNGEERAKGNILERFSAQQFPDLHSELNLSSLELGDSALYFCASSAGQGNTEAFFGQGTRLTVV.